This TCR beta chain is drawn from a study of beta chain features in type 1 diabetes. Study context: Patients looked much like healthy donors when it came to age, gender and cell yields. Study-wide results and caveats: VDJ junctions sequenced from type 1 diabetes patients showed fewer insertions and more deletions.

Notes on this clone: The antigen is unknown.

The junction had 7 bases not matched to a gene; V was cut back by 3 bases and J by 4 bases. Germline assignment: CDR1 SGDLS and CDR2 YYNGEE. The CDR3 has 16 residues. Every bit of the isolated RNA underwent reverse transcription, so sequencing read expressed TCRB transcripts. Here immunoSEQ multiplex PCR was the method, and the copy in TCRdb shows in-frame clones only, minus some. Of around 500,000 clones in the sample, 11% were seen once. This chain links TRBV9 with TRBJ2-5; 12 bases map to TRBD1. The sequenced material came from naive CD4+ T cells from blood. The clonotype was recovered from a woman between 18 and 29 years old in good health. The chain's CDR3 is CASSAAGTGGGETQYF. Here the CDR3 DNA reads TGTGCCAGCAGCGCTGCGGGGACAGGGGGCGGAGAGACCCAGTACTTC.